A single sample gave rise to the 19 T cell receptor beta chains below, sequenced in a study of T cell responses to AZD1222 COVID-19 vaccine. The data were produced by immunoSEQ multiplex PCR, yet TCRdb's version contains in-frame clones alone and is incomplete. Found here are 100,000 to 150,000 clones, around 87% of them singletons; the top ten hold about 10%. The source was peripheral blood, collected on day 0 of AZD1222 vaccination. The receptors were gathered from an adult in good health.

This chain connects TRBV7-9 to TRBJ2-3; D is uncertain. V dropped 3 bases and J dropped 3 bases, with 7 bases sitting between them. The CDR3 totals 13 residues. Germline V gene sequence: CDR1 SEHNR, CDR2 FQNEAQ (reference sequence). CDR3 protein: CASSFVGTDTQYF. CDR3 in DNA: TGTGCCAGCAGCTTCGTTGGTACAGATACGCAGTATTTT.

This clone was counted a few times. J is TRBJ1-5 and V is TRBV19, with D possibly TRBD1 on 6 matching bases. CDR1 LNHDA and CDR2 SQIVND come from the germline V gene (reference sequence). Trimming stripped 4 bases from V and 5 bases from J, with 15 bases between. This CDR3 has 15 amino acids. The CDR3 sequence: CASSSGQSYDQPQHF. CDR3 nucleotide sequence: TGTGCCAGTAGTAGCGGACAGTCCTATGATCAGCCCCAGCATTTT.

This clone came up a few times. The CDR3 coding sequence is TGTGCCTGGAGGACTCCTTGGTATGGCTACACCTTC. Translation: CAWRTPWYGYTF. The chain carries TRBV30 and TRBJ1-2; unclear D gene. Germline CDR1 and CDR2: GTSNPN and SVGIG (reference sequence). Deletions cut 3 bases from V and 5 bases from J, with 10 bases between. The CDR3 loop spans 12 amino acids.

The rearrangement joins TRBV7-2 to TRBJ2-1; 11 nucleotides align to TRBD2. The germline CDR1 and CDR2 sequences are SGHTA and FQGNSA. J was trimmed by 6 bases and V by 4 bases; bases with no gene match: 5. The CDR3 has 15 amino acids. This chain's CDR3 is CASSSLAGGRNEQFF. Here the CDR3 DNA reads TGTGCCAGCAGCTCGCTAGCGGGAGGACGCAATGAGCAGTTCTTC.

The gene calls are TRBV7-2 and TRBJ1-5; weak D call: TRBD1 (5 bases). Trimming took 2 bases from V and 5 from J, leaving 13 bases between them. Germline V gives CDR1 SGHTA, CDR2 FQGNSA. This CDR3 is 15 amino acids long. As DNA, the CDR3 is TGTGCCAGCAGCTTATCAGGGCAGCACTATCAGCCCCAGCATTTT. It translates to CASSLSGQHYQPQHF.

The chain is built from TRBV10-3 and TRBJ1-2; the D is unclear. The V end lost 0 bases, the J end lost 3 bases, and 5 bases lay between the germline ends. The CDR3 has 13 amino acids. Germline CDR1 ENHRY, CDR2 SYGVKD. CDR3 bases: TGTGCCATCAGTGAGTCTGGCGACTATGGCTACACCTTC. Protein sequence: CAISESGDYGYTF.

The chain couples TRBV7-6 to TRBJ1-6; 7 bases are a match to TRBD1. The junction had 0 bases not matched to a gene; V was cut back by 1 base and J by 6 bases. This CDR3 has 14 amino acids. The germline V gene encodes CDR1 SGHVS and CDR2 FNYEAQ. The CDR3 nucleotides read TGTGCCAGCAGCTTAGGGGACAGTAATTCACCCCTCCACTTT. As protein: CASSLGDSNSPLHF.

The genes are TRBV19 and TRBJ1-4, with 8 bases identical to TRBD1. The CDR3 is 16 amino acids. With V trimmed by 3 bases and J by 5 bases, 8 bases remained unmatched. Looked up from germline, CDR1 is LNHDA and CDR2 is SQIVND (reference sequence). Written as DNA, the CDR3 is TGTGCCAGTAGTATTCATCCGGGACAGGCCAATGAAAAACTGTTTTTT. It specifies CASSIHPGQANEKLFF.

The chain employs TRBV5-8 and TRBJ1-5; perhaps TRBD1 as D (5 bases). The CDR3 extends over 16 amino acids. V shed 5 bases and J shed 3 bases, with 18 bases lying between them. Germline lookup yields CDR1 SGHTS and CDR2 YDEGEE. This chain's CDR3 is CASRTSGTGFNQPQHF. The CDR3 nucleotides are TGTGCCAGCAGGACTTCCGGGACCGGCTTCAATCAGCCCCAGCATTTT. The complete variable domain, with remaining parts taken from reference TRBV5-8 and TRBJ1-5, reads EAGVTQSPTHLIKTRGQQATLRCSPISGHTSVYWYQQALGLGLQFLLWYDEGEERNRGNFPPRFSGRQFPNYSSELNVNALELEDSALYLCASRTSGTGFNQPQHFGDGTRLSIL.

The V call is TRBV20-1, the J call TRBJ2-7; D is uncertain. Germline V lookup: CDR1 DFQATT, CDR2 SNEGSKA (reference sequence). Trimming cost V 5 bases and J 7 bases, with 12 bases left between them. The CDR3 sequence is 11 residues long. The DNA for the CDR3 is TGCAGTGCTGGGCTAGTCGTAGAGCAGTACTTC. Residues: CSAGLVVEQYF.

The J gene is TRBJ2-7, the V gene TRBV21-1; the table's D call of TRBD1 was not tested on the DNA. TRBV21-1 is labeled a pseudogene. The CDR3 spans 13 residues. CDR3 sequence: CASQQGSSYEQYF. The CDR3 DNA is TGTGCCAGCCAACAGGGAAGCTCCTACGAGCAGTACTTC.

In this sample, this clone turned up once. The genes are TRBV3-1 (or the pseudogene TRBV3-2) and TRBJ1-2, with unresolved D. The CDR3 is 14 residues long. Trimming took 0 bases from V and 6 from J, leaving 11 bases between them. Germline V gene sequence: CDR1 LGHDT, CDR2 YNNKEL (reference sequence). The DNA of the CDR3 is TGTGCCAGCAGCCAAGAAGGGCAGGAGGATGGCTACACCTTC. Its protein is CASSQEGQEDGYTF.

V usage is TRBV30 and J usage is TRBJ1-5, with 7 bases fitting TRBD1. V shed 1 base, J shed 5 bases, and the junction held 5 bases outside the gene matches. Germline assignment: CDR1 GTSNPN and CDR2 SVGIG (reference sequence). This CDR3 spans 14 amino acids. The DNA of the CDR3 is TGTGCCTGGAGTGCGACAGGGAATTATCAGCCCCAGCATTTT. Protein: CAWSATGNYQPQHF.

This clone was seen a handful of times. V and J are TRBV19 and TRBJ2-1; tentatively, D is TRBD2 (6 bases). Germline assignment: CDR1 LNHDA and CDR2 SQIVND (reference sequence). The CDR3 loop spans 16 amino acids. Between the trimmed V and J ends, which lost 5 bases and 6 bases, there was a span of 20 bases. The CDR3 here is CASSADRDSIANEQFF. In DNA, the CDR3 is TGTGCCAGTAGTGCCGACCGGGACTCAATTGCCAATGAGCAGTTCTTC.

The chain joins TRBV4-2 to TRBJ1-1; D is perhaps TRBD1 (6 bases). The CDR3 loop spans 16 amino acids. Trimming pared 2 bases from V and 2 bases from J, leaving 15 bases between. Germline CDR1 and CDR2: LGHNA and YNFKEQ. CDR3 in DNA: TGTGCCAGCAGCCAAAATAGACAGGACCCAAACACTGAAGCTTTCTTT. Amino acids: CASSQNRQDPNTEAFF.

The rearrangement links TRBV28 to TRBJ2-2; 9 nucleotides align to TRBD2. There are 16 residues in the CDR3. V dropped 3 bases and J dropped 4; count of bases not matched to a gene: 6. Germline V gene data show CDR1 as MDHEN and CDR2 as SYDVKM. The CDR3 reads CASSLVLAGFTGELFF. The CDR3 nucleotides are TGTGCCAGCAGTTTGGTTCTAGCGGGATTCACCGGGGAGCTGTTTTTT.

This clone was recorded a few times. The chain recombines TRBV3-1 (or the pseudogene TRBV3-2) with TRBJ1-6; D is unresolved. Germline CDR1 and CDR2: LGHDT and YNNKEL (reference sequence). V was pared by 1 base and J by 7 bases, with 8 bases between. The CDR3 runs 14 residues. CDR3 region: CASSQGLTNSPLHF. In DNA, the CDR3 is TGTGCCAGCAGCCAAGGACTGACCAATTCACCCCTCCACTTT.

This chain's CDR3 is CASSDHSASTDTQYF. DNA for the CDR3: TGCGCCAGCAGTGACCACTCCGCTAGCACAGATACGCAGTATTTT. The chain joins TRBV10-1 to TRBJ2-3; D unresolved. V dropped 3 bases and J dropped 0 bases, with 10 bases sitting between them. From germline, CDR1 is WNHNN and CDR2 SYGVQD (reference sequence). The CDR3 contains 15 residues.

The rearrangement links TRBV7-2 to TRBJ1-1; a weak D match, TRBD1 (6 bases). The CDR3 loop spans 14 amino acids. CDR1 is SGHTA and CDR2 is FQGNSA in the germline V gene. The V gene lost 4 bases and the J gene lost 5 bases, with 14 bases spanning the gap. The CDR3 region is CASSSRGARTEAFF. In DNA, the CDR3 is TGTGCCAGCAGCTCGCGGGGGGCTAGGACTGAAGCTTTCTTT.